These 16 T cell receptor beta chains originate from one sample sequenced in a study of blood T cell repertoires in COVID-19. This table comes from immunoSEQ multiplex PCR, and its TCRdb copy is limited to in-frame clones, with some not included. The sample consists of fewer than 250,000 clones, about 85% of them appearing once. Specimen: peripheral blood. The receptors stem from a middle-aged man with acute or convalescent COVID-19.

V and J are TRBV6-2 or TRBV6-3 and TRBJ1-5; D ambiguous. The germline CDR1 and CDR2 sequences are MNHEY and SVGEGT. Trimming removed 5 bases from V and 0 bases from J, with 5 bases in between. The CDR3 has 13 residues. The CDR3 nucleotides read TGTGCCAGCAGTCTAAATAGCAATCAGCCCCAGCATTTT. Its translation: CASSLNSNQPQHF.

The V and J genes are TRBV11-2 and TRBJ1-4; possibly TRBD1 for D (6 bases). The CDR3 loop spans 16 amino acids. V lost 5 bases, J lost 6 bases, and 19 bases lay in between. Germline assignment: CDR1 SGHAT and CDR2 FQNNGV. The CDR3 loop is CASSRSTGSGHEKLFF. The CDR3 bases are TGTGCCAGCAGCCGATCTACAGGGTCGGGCCATGAAAAACTGTTTTTT.

The rearrangement uses TRBV11-3 and TRBJ2-2; no clear D gene. The germline CDR1 and CDR2 sequences are SGHNT and YENEEA. Deletions cut 5 bases from V and 5 bases from J, with 12 bases between. The CDR3 totals 14 residues. CDR3 in DNA: TGTGCCAGCAGCCGTTCAGGTTTGACCGGGGAGCTGTTTTTT. This gives the protein CASSRSGLTGELFF. The full variable domain, rest sourced from reference TRBV11-3 and TRBJ2-2, is EAGVVQSPRYKIIEKKQPVAFWCNPISGHNTLYWYLQNLGQGPELLIRYENEEAVDDSQLPKDRFSAERLKGVDSTLKIQPAELGDSAVYLCASSRSGLTGELFFGEGSRLTVL.

The chain combines TRBV5-5 with TRBJ2-7, with TRBD2 as a possible D gene (7 bases). Germline V gene data show CDR1 as SGHKS and CDR2 as YYEKEE (reference sequence). Between the trimmed V and J ends, which lost 0 bases and 3 bases, there was a span of 16 bases. The CDR3 runs to 16 residues. Written as DNA, the CDR3 is TGTGCCAGCAGCTTGGCCACAGGGTCGGGAGGCTACGAGCAGTACTTC. This codes for CASSLATGSGGYEQYF.

This chain connects TRBV19 to TRBJ1-3; TRBD1 agrees at 8 bases. Per germline, CDR1 LNHDA and CDR2 SQIVND (reference sequence). V lost 6 bases, J lost 4 bases, and 14 bases stayed unmatched. The CDR3 consists of 17 residues. The CDR3 sequence: CASSLWTGYVGGNTIYF. CDR3 DNA sequence: TGTGCCAGTAGCCTATGGACAGGGTACGTGGGAGGAAACACCATATATTTT.

The J gene is TRBJ1-2, the V gene TRBV4-3, with 7 bases that match TRBD1. The V gene end was trimmed by 3 bases and the J gene end by 8 bases; junction bases not matched to a gene: 6. CDR3 size: 13 residues. CDR1 is LGHNA and CDR2 is YSLEER in the germline V gene. The CDR3 sequence is CASSQEQGFGYTF. The CDR3 bases are TGCGCCAGCAGCCAGGAACAGGGGTTCGGCTACACCTTC.

The V gene is TRBV12-3 or TRBV12-4, the J gene TRBJ2-2; possible D gene TRBD2, 5 bases. The ends were cut back, 2 bases at V and 13 bases at J, with 11 bases in the middle. The CDR3 runs to 12 residues. CDR3 loop: CASSLSGSGLFF. The CDR3, as DNA: TGTGCCAGCAGTTTAAGTGGAAGCGGGCTGTTTTTT.

This clone appeared a few times. The chain is built from TRBV28 and TRBJ2-3; the match to TRBD2 covers 7 bases. The junction had 3 bases not matched to a gene; V was cut back by 2 bases and J by 1 base. The CDR3 has 15 amino acids. The germline gives CDR1 MDHEN, CDR2 SYDVKM. The CDR3 reads CASSLPAGGTDTQYF. The DNA for the CDR3 is TGTGCCAGCAGTTTACCGGCGGGGGGCACAGATACGCAGTATTTT.

The chain uses TRBV9 and TRBJ2-1; no clear D. Trimming took off 2 bases at V and 0 bases at J, with 6 bases between the two ends. This CDR3 region has 14 residues. CDR1 is SGDLS and CDR2 is YYNGEE in the germline V gene. This chain's CDR3 is CASSVLSSYNEQFF. CDR3 sequence (DNA): TGTGCCAGCAGCGTCCTTTCCTCCTACAATGAGCAGTTCTTC.

The chain has TRBV5-6 and TRBJ1-2; 7 nucleotides line up with TRBD1. Trimming at V came to 4 bases and at J to 3 bases, leaving 6 bases not matched to a gene. Looked up from germline, CDR1 is SGHDT and CDR2 is YYEEEE. The CDR3 loop spans 14 amino acids. The CDR3 region has the DNA TGTGCCAGCAGCCCTGGAAGGGGGCACTATGGCTACACCTTC. Translation gives CASSPGRGHYGYTF.

V gene TRBV7-8 combines with J gene TRBJ2-7; weak D call: TRBD1 (6 bases). Germline CDR1 is SGHVS and CDR2 is FQNEAQ. CDR3 length equals 12 residues. The germline V and J ends were trimmed by 4 bases and 4 bases, with 8 bases remaining between them. The CDR3 protein is CASSWTVYEQYF. The CDR3 DNA reads as TGTGCCAGCAGCTGGACAGTTTACGAGCAGTACTTC.

V is TRBV28 and J is TRBJ1-1; D is possibly TRBD1 (6 bases). Germline V CDR1 and CDR2: MDHEN, SYDVKM. This CDR3 has 16 amino acids. Trimming shortened V by 6 bases and J by 7 bases, and 24 bases separated the two germline ends. The CDR3 region has the DNA TGTGCCAGCAGCTTTGCTACCGACAGGCTACAATTTGAAGCTTTCTTT. Translating gives CASSFATDRLQFEAFF.

The chain carries TRBV30 and TRBJ1-1, with D uncertain. Germline values: CDR1 GTSNPN, CDR2 SVGIG (reference sequence). V was shortened by 2 bases and J by 3 bases, with 4 bases between the two germline ends. The CDR3 extends over 11 amino acids. The CDR3 reads CAWSPYTEAFF. The CDR3 DNA follows: TGTGCCTGGAGTCCATACACTGAAGCTTTCTTT.

This chain links TRBV5-1 with TRBJ2-1, with a weak D call TRBD1 (6 bases). The length of the CDR3 is 17 residues. CDR1 SGHRS and CDR2 YFSETQ come from the germline V gene. The germline V and J ends were trimmed by 0 bases and 6 bases, with 19 bases remaining between them. CDR3 nucleotides: TGCGCCAGCAGCTTGGGAGATACAGGGAGAAAGGGCAATGAGCAGTTCTTC. It translates to CASSLGDTGRKGNEQFF.

The CDR3 spells CASQLRQGAFTGQPQHF. The CDR3 DNA reads TGTGCCAGTCAATTACGTCAGGGGGCTTTTACGGGTCAGCCCCAGCATTTT. The V and J genes are TRBV19 and TRBJ1-5, with 8 bases matching TRBD1. CDR1 is LNHDA, CDR2 SQIVND, per germline (reference sequence). Trimming removed 8 bases from V and 6 bases from J; junction bases left unmatched: 18. This CDR3 has 17 residues.

V is TRBV7-3 and J is TRBJ1-1, with D perhaps matching TRBD1 (5 bases). In germline, CDR1 is SGHTA, CDR2 FQGTGA. This CDR3 is 15 amino acids long. Trimming stripped 1 base from V and 1 base from J, with 10 bases between. CDR3: CASSLIPGPNTEAFF. In DNA form, the CDR3 reads TGTGCCAGCAGCTTAATCCCAGGGCCGAACACTGAAGCTTTCTTT. Combining the CDR3 with reference TRBV7-3 and TRBJ1-1 gives the whole variable domain GAGVSQTPSNKVTEKGKYVELRCDPISGHTALYWYRQSLGQGPEFLIYFQGTGAADDSGLPNDRFFAVRPEGSVSTLKIQRTERGDSAVYLCASSLIPGPNTEAFFGQGTRLTVV.